Listed here are 25 T cell receptor beta chains from one sample, sequenced in a study of Ad26.COV2.S vaccination and SARS-CoV-2 variants. Treatment reported: over 15 received Ad26.COV2.S at low or high dose, single or two shots; about five received placebo; per-sample allocation not given. The samples were gathered on day 63 after the first injection of vaccine or placebo. Using immunoSEQ multiplex PCR, the repertoire was profiled, and TCRdb retains in-frame clones only, with some absent. This table holds approximately 460,000 clones, about nine tenths found once. This specimen was peripheral blood, taken in a trial of Ad26.COV2.S vaccine versus placebo. These receptors were collected from a person between 18 and 60 years old who received the Ad26.COV2.S COVID-19 vaccine or a placebo.

In its sample, this clone was seen many times. V usage is TRBV5-1 and J usage is TRBJ1-6; D call uncertain. Germline-derived CDR1 and CDR2 are SGHRS and YFSETQ. This CDR3 has 12 residues. V was pared by 3 bases and J by 6 bases, with 4 bases between. Here the CDR3 DNA reads TGCGCCAGCAGCTACGGTAATTCACCCCTCCACTTT. It encodes CASSYGNSPLHF.

The genes are TRBV11-3 and TRBJ2-1; weak D call: TRBD2 (5 bases). V lost 1 base and J lost 0, with 10 bases in between. CDR1 is SGHNT and CDR2 is YENEEA in the germline V gene. CDR3 length equals 16 residues. CDR3 sequence reads: CASSLGGRRSYNEQFF. CDR3 DNA: TGTGCCAGCAGCTTAGGCGGGCGACGCTCCTACAATGAGCAGTTCTTC.

This sequence joins TRBV4-3 and TRBJ2-1; 8 bases are shared with TRBD2. V gave up 3 bases and J gave up 2 bases; unmatched junction bases: 3. In germline, CDR1 is LGHNA, CDR2 YSLEER. The CDR3 extends over 15 amino acids. CDR3 coding DNA: TGCGCCAGCAGCCACCCGGGGGGGGCCTACAATGAGCAGTTCTTC. It translates to CASSHPGGAYNEQFF.

This rearrangement joins TRBV5-1 to TRBJ1-4; 7 nucleotides agree with TRBD1. Per the germline V gene, CDR1 is SGHRS and CDR2 is YFSETQ. V shed 6 bases, J shed 7 bases, and the junction held 12 bases outside the gene matches. This CDR3 is built from 15 residues. CDR3 sequence: CASKSGQGGGEKLFF. CDR3 nucleotides: TGCGCCAGCAAGAGTGGGCAAGGGGGCGGTGAAAAACTGTTTTTT.

The chain couples TRBV7-9 to TRBJ1-1, with 7 nucleotides matching TRBD1. With V trimmed by 5 bases and J by 1 base, 4 bases remained unmatched. Germline lookup yields CDR1 SEHNR and CDR2 FQNEAQ (reference sequence). CDR3 length: 14 amino acids. This CDR3 is CASSPRDRNTEAFF. CDR3 DNA: TGTGCCAGCAGCCCCCGGGACAGGAACACTGAAGCTTTCTTT.

As regards this clone: Other DNA sequences of this sample code for an identical CDR3. V usage is TRBV3-1 (or the pseudogene TRBV3-2) and J usage is TRBJ1-1; 7 nucleotides match TRBD1. The CDR3 is made up of 14 amino acids. CDR1 and CDR2 from the germline V gene are LGHDT and YNNKEL (reference sequence). Germline trimming cut 3 bases from V and 5 bases from J; bases unmatched to any gene: 6. CDR3 bases: TGTGCCAGCAGCCAGAGGACAGGTGGGACTGAAGCTTTCTTT. Encoded protein: CASSQRTGGTEAFF.

This clone was detected only a few times. The V call is TRBV5-1, the J call TRBJ2-1, with 12 nucleotides matching TRBD2. The CDR3 consists of 14 residues. Trimming took 2 bases from V and 7 from J; bases not matched to a gene: 1. The V gene's germline CDR1 is SGHRS and CDR2 YFSETQ. The CDR3 region is CASSLGLAGNEQFF. The CDR3 nucleotides read TGCGCCAGCAGCTTAGGACTAGCGGGAAATGAGCAGTTCTTC.

The chain uses TRBV24-1 and TRBJ2-1; TRBD2 agrees at 9 bases. The V and J ends lost 5 bases and 10 bases, in that order; junction bases with no gene match: 2. The CDR3 contains 12 residues. Germline-derived CDR1 and CDR2 are KGHDR and SFDVKD. This chain's CDR3 is CATSGLAGEQFF. CDR3 nucleotides: TGTGCCACCAGTGGCCTAGCGGGGGAGCAGTTCTTC.

The rearrangement links TRBV19 to TRBJ1-2; 11 bases match TRBD1. Germline V lookup: CDR1 LNHDA, CDR2 SQIVND (reference sequence). The CDR3 has 18 residues. Trimming cost V 0 bases and J 3 bases; bases outside gene matches: 9. The CDR3 loop reads CASSIDPGQGADYYGYTF. The CDR3 DNA follows: TGTGCCAGTAGTATAGACCCCGGACAGGGGGCTGATTACTATGGCTACACCTTC.

V is TRBV6-1 and J is TRBJ1-5, with 10 bases fitting TRBD1. CDR3 length equals 15 residues. CDR1 MNHNS and CDR2 SASEGT come from the germline V gene. V lost 3 bases, J lost 6 bases, and 5 bases stayed unmatched. CDR3: CASSDATGGRQPQHF. CDR3 sequence (DNA): TGTGCCAGCAGTGACGCGACAGGGGGCCGTCAGCCCCAGCATTTT.

This sequence joins TRBV3-1 (or the pseudogene TRBV3-2) and TRBJ2-7; 8 nucleotides match TRBD1. V was pared by 4 bases and J by 6 bases, with 5 bases of the junction left unmatched. There are 13 residues in the CDR3. CDR1 and CDR2 (germline): LGHDT, YNNKEL (reference sequence). CDR3 in DNA: TGTGCCAGCAGCCTTGGACAGGGTTTCGAGCAGTACTTC. Translating it yields CASSLGQGFEQYF.

This sequence joins TRBV5-1 and TRBJ2-4; 7 bases align to TRBD1. CDR3 length: 15 amino acids. Germline CDR1 and CDR2: SGHRS and YFSETQ. Losses at the gene ends were 4 bases for V and 2 bases for J; bases not matched to a gene: 6. CDR3 bases: TGCGCCAGCAGCCAAACGACAGGGACCAAAAACATTCAGTACTTC. The encoded protein is CASSQTTGTKNIQYF.

The rearrangement uses TRBV28 and TRBJ1-4; maybe TRBD1 (6 bases). Germline-derived CDR1 and CDR2 are MDHEN and SYDVKM. V lost 6 bases and J lost 8, with 16 bases in between. The CDR3 covers 14 residues. The CDR3 here is CASRNRVIGEKLFF. Written as DNA, the CDR3 is TGTGCCAGCAGGAACAGGGTTATTGGGGAAAAACTGTTTTTT. Full variable domain (missing parts from reference TRBV28 and TRBJ1-4): DVKVTQSSRYLVKRTGEKVFLECVQDMDHENMFWYRQDPGLGLRLIYFSYDVKMKEKGDIPEGYSVSREKKERFSLILESASTNQTSMYLCASRNRVIGEKLFFGSGTQLSVL.

With regard to this clone: The sample contains more than one DNA sequence encoding this CDR3. The chain carries TRBV6-5 and TRBJ1-4; D not certain. Trimming cost V 0 bases and J 7 bases, with 12 bases left between them. The germline V gene has CDR1 MNHEY and CDR2 SVGAGI. CDR3 size: 15 residues. The CDR3 spells CASSYSPGGGEKLFF. The CDR3 DNA follows: TGTGCCAGCAGTTACTCGCCGGGAGGAGGTGAAAAACTGTTTTTT.

The chain couples TRBV9 to TRBJ2-3, with D possibly being TRBD1 (6 bases). This CDR3 is built from 15 residues. The germline CDR1 and CDR2 sequences are SGDLS and YYNGEE. V was clipped by 0 bases and J by 4 bases, with 12 bases between them. The CDR3 here is CASSVDGGFPDTQYF. DNA for the CDR3: TGTGCCAGCAGCGTAGATGGGGGCTTCCCAGATACGCAGTATTTT.

The chain recombines TRBV6-5 with TRBJ1-3; the match to TRBD1 covers 7 bases. Trimming took 5 bases from V and 2 from J; bases not matched to a gene: 3. Germline V gene data show CDR1 as MNHEY and CDR2 as SVGAGI. CDR3 length: 14 residues. As DNA, the CDR3 is TGTGCCAGCAGTCTACAGGGGCCTGGAAACACCATATATTTT. It yields the protein CASSLQGPGNTIYF.

This chain joins TRBV18 and TRBJ2-7; D might be TRBD2 (7 bases). The CDR3 is made up of 18 amino acids. Germline V gene lookup returns CDR1 KGHSH and CDR2 LQKENI. The V end was cut by 0 bases, the J end by 4 bases, with 22 bases between. The CDR3 DNA reads TGTGCCAGCTCACCACCCCTTGGGGGCGGGAGCGGGCGATACGAGCAGTACTTC. Translation: CASSPPLGGGSGRYEQYF.

As concerns this clone: This CDR3 is also generated by other DNA sequences in the sample. The chain has TRBV6-5 and TRBJ1-5; D ambiguous. V dropped 0 bases and J dropped 4 bases, with 7 bases sitting between them. The CDR3 is 14 amino acids. CDR1 and CDR2 (germline): MNHEY, SVGAGI. The CDR3 here is CASSYSRGNQPQHF. The DNA for the CDR3 is TGTGCCAGCAGTTACTCCCGGGGTAATCAGCCCCAGCATTTT.

This chain joins TRBV5-4 and TRBJ1-2, with D uncertain. This CDR3 is built from 14 residues. Trimming took 4 bases from V and 0 from J, leaving 10 bases between them. Per germline, CDR1 SGHNT and CDR2 YYREEE (reference sequence). CDR3 region: CASSRDAANYGYTF. DNA for the CDR3: TGTGCCAGCAGCCGTGACGCGGCTAACTATGGCTACACCTTC.

The CDR3 sequence is CASSLKDSAPNTEAFF. The CDR3 nucleotides read TGTGCCAGCAGCTTGAAAGATTCAGCCCCGAACACTGAAGCTTTCTTT. The rearrangement joins TRBV5-8 to TRBJ1-1; D uncertain. Germline loops: CDR1 SGHTS, CDR2 YDEGEE. The CDR3 is made up of 16 amino acids. The ends were cut back, 1 base at V and 1 base at J, with 14 bases in the middle.

The CDR3 sequence is CASSQGTGGVSPLHF. The CDR3, as DNA: TGTGCCAGCAGCCAAGGGACAGGGGGCGTCTCACCCCTCCACTTT. The V call is TRBV3-1 (or the pseudogene TRBV3-2), the J call TRBJ1-6; 11 bases fit TRBD1. Germline values: CDR1 LGHDT, CDR2 YNNKEL (reference sequence). J lost 10 bases, V lost 1 base, and 3 bases had no gene match. The CDR3 length is 15 residues.

This clone has only a few counts. This chain uses TRBV7-3 with TRBJ1-6; TRBD1 matches 10 bases. There are 16 residues in the CDR3. Germline CDR1 SGHTA, CDR2 FQGTGA. The ends lost 0 bases at V and 8 bases at J; junction bases unmatched: 4. Here the CDR3 reads CASSLTGTGVDSPLHF. In nucleotides, the CDR3 is TGTGCCAGCAGCTTAACCGGGACAGGGGTGGATTCACCCCTCCACTTT.

The V call is TRBV7-8, the J call TRBJ1-4; 10 nucleotides match TRBD1. Germline-derived CDR1 and CDR2 are SGHVS and FQNEAQ. The CDR3 has 15 residues. The V segment lost 1 base and the J segment 8 bases; nucleotides outside the gene matches: 4. The CDR3 reads CASSLGGQGQEKLFF. CDR3 nucleotides: TGTGCCAGCAGCTTAGGGGGACAGGGGCAGGAAAAACTGTTTTTT.

The rearrangement links TRBV3-1 (or the pseudogene TRBV3-2) to TRBJ2-3; D is unclear. CDR3 length equals 13 residues. The germline gives CDR1 LGHDT, CDR2 YNNKEL (reference sequence). The V end lost 2 bases, the J end lost 8 bases, and 11 bases lay between the germline ends. As DNA, the CDR3 is TGTGCCAGCAGCCAACCGGGTTTGGGTACGCAGTATTTT. It encodes CASSQPGLGTQYF.

This clone was found a few times. The chain uses TRBV19 and TRBJ2-2, with 9 nucleotides matching TRBD2. Germline assignment: CDR1 LNHDA and CDR2 SQIVND (reference sequence). There are 17 residues in the CDR3. V lost 3 bases, J lost 5 bases, and 10 bases stayed unmatched. DNA of the CDR3: TGTGCCAGTAGTATTATGGGCGGGAGGGCCCCAACCGGGGAGCTGTTTTTT. Translation: CASSIMGGRAPTGELFF.